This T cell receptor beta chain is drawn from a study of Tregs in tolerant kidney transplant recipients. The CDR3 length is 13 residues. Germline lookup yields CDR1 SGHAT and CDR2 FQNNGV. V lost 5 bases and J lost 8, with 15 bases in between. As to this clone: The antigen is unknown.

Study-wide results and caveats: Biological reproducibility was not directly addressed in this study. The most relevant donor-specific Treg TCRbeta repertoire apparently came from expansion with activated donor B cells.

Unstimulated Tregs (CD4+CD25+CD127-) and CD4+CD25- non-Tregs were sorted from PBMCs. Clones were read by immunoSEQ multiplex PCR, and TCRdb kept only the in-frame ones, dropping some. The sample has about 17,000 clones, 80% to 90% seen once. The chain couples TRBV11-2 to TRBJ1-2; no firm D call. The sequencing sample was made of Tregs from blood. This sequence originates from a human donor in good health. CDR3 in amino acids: CASSPLSSRGYTF. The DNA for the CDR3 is TGTGCCAGCAGCCCACTTTCCTCTCGAGGCTACACCTTC.